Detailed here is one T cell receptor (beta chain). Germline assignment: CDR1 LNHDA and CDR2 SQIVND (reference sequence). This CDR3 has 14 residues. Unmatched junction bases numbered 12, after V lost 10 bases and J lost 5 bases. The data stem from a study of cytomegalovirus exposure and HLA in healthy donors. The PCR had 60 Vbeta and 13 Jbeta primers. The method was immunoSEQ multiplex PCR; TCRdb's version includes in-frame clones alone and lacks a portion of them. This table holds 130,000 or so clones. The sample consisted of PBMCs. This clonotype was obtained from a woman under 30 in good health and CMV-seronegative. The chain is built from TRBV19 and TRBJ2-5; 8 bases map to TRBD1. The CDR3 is CATLSTGAGETQYF. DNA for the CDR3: TGTGCCACCCTTTCGACAGGGGCAGGGGAGACCCAGTACTTC.